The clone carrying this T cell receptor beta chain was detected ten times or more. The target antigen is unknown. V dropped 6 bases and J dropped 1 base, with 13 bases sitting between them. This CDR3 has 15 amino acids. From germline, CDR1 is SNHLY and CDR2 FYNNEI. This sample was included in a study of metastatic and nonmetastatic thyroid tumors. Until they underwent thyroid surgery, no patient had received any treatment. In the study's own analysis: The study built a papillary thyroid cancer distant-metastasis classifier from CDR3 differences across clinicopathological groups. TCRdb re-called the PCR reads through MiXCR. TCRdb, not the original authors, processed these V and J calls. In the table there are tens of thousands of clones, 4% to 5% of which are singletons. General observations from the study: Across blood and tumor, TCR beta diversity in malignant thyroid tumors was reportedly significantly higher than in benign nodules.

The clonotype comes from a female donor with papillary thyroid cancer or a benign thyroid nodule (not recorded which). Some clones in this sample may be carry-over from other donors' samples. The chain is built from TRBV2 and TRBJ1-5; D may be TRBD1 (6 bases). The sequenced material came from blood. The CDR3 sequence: CASRAGTQSNQPQHF. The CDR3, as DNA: TGTGCCAGCAGAGCCGGGACACAAAGCAATCAGCCCCAGCATTTT.